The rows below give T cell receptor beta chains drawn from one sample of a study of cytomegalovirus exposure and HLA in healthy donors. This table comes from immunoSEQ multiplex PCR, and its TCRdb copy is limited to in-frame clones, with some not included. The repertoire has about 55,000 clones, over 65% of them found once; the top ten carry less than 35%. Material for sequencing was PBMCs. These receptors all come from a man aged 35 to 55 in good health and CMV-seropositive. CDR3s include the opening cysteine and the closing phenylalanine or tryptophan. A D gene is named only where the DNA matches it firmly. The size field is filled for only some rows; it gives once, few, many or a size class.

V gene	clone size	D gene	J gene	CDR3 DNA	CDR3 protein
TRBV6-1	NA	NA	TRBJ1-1	TGTGCCAGCACCAGAACAGGGATCGCTGAAGCTTTCTTT	CASTRTGIAEAFF
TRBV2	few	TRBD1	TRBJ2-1	TGTGCCAGCATCTACTCCGGGACAGTGGAATCAAATGAGCAGTTCTTC	CASIYSGTVESNEQFF
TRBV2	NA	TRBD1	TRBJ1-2	TGTGCCAGCAGTGAAGGGGGGACAGGGAATGGCTACACCTTC	CASSEGGTGNGYTF
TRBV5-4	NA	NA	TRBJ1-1	TGTGCCAGCAGCCTTCGGACAACGACGAACACTGAAGCTTTCTTT	CASSLRTTTNTEAFF
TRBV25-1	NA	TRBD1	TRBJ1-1	TGTGCCAGCAGAGGAGAGGGGGCGCAAACTGAAGCTTTCTTT	CASRGEGAQTEAFF
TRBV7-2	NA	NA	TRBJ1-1	TGTGCCAGCAGCTTAGGTACGGGGGGCGACCGAGAAGCTTTCTTT	CASSLGTGGDREAFF
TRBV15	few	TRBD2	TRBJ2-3	TGTGCCACCAGCTCCGGTCTGGGGGGGAAGACAGATACGCAGTATTTT	CATSSGLGGKTDTQYF
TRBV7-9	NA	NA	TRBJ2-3	TGTGCCAGCATAGAGCGCACAGATACGCAGTATTTT	CASIERTDTQYF
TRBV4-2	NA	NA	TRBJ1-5	TGTGCCAGCAGCCAAGGGTCCCGGGTAAATCAGCCCCAGCATTTT	CASSQGSRVNQPQHF
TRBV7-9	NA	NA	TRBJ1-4	TGTGCCAGCAGCTTTTCGGCCGGGGATGAAAAACTGTTTTTT	CASSFSAGDEKLFF
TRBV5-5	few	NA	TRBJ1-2	TGTGCCAGCAGCTTCGGAACAGGGACGAGGGGCTACACCTTC	CASSFGTGTRGYTF
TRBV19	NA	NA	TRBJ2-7	TGTGCCAGTAGTGGAGTACAGGGTGGAAACGAGCAGTACTTC	CASSGVQGGNEQYF
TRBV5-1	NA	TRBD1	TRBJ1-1	TGCGCCAGCAGAAACCGGGACAGGGGGGCTAAGAACACTGAAGCTTTCTTT	CASRNRDRGAKNTEAFF
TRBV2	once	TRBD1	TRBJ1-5	TGTGCCAGCAGCCTCCGGGACAGCTCATATAGCAATCAGCCCCAGCATTTT	CASSLRDSSYSNQPQHF
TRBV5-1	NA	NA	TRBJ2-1	TGCGCCAGCAGCCAGGACGGGGGGCCGGGGAATGAGCAGTTCTTC	CASSQDGGPGNEQFF
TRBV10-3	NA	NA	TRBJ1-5	TGTGCCATTAGACAGCTACAAAATCAGCCCCAGCATTTT	CAIRQLQNQPQHF
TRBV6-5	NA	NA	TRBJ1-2	TGTGCCAGCAGTCCCCGGAACAGGAATAGCGGCTACACCTTC	CASSPRNRNSGYTF
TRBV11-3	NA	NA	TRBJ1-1	TGTGCCAGCAGCCCCGCGGTCGTGGAGGACACTGAAGCTTTCTTT	CASSPAVVEDTEAFF
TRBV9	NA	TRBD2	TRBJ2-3	TGTGCCAGCAGCCCAGGGACTAGCGGGGGGGATACGCAGTATTTT	CASSPGTSGGDTQYF
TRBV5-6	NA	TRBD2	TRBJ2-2	TGTGCCAGCAGCAGCACCCTAGCGGGGGGTTACACCGGGGAGCTGTTTTTT	CASSSTLAGGYTGELFF
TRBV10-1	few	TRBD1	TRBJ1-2	TGCGCCAGCAGCCAACCGCTGACAGGGGGAACCAACTATGGCTACACCTTC	CASSQPLTGGTNYGYTF
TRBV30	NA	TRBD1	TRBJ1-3	TGTGCCTGGAGTAAATTCCGGGACAGGGGGAACACCATATATTTT	CAWSKFRDRGNTIYF
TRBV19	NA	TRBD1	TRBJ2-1	TGTGCCAGTACAAGACAGGGGGACTACAATGAGCAGTTCTTC	CASTRQGDYNEQFF
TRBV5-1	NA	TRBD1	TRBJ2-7	TGCGCCAGCAGCCCCGGGACAGCCTACGAGCAGTACTTC	CASSPGTAYEQYF
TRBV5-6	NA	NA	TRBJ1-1	TGTGCCAGCAGTCCGAGGGGGGGGTCCCTGAACACTGAAGCTTTCTTT	CASSPRGGSLNTEAFF
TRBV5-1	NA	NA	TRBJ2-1	TGCGCCAGCAGCTTGGGGGGGGTTTACTCCTACAATGAGCAGTTCTTC	CASSLGGVYSYNEQFF
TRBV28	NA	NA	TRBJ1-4	TGTGCCAGCAGTGCCCCAGACCTTCGGGGTGAAAAACTGTTTTTT	CASSAPDLRGEKLFF
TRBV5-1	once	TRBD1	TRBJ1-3	TGCGCCAGCAGCTTGGGGACAGGGGACGCCGGAAACACCATATATTTT	CASSLGTGDAGNTIYF
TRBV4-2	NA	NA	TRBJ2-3	TGTGCCAGCAGCCCCTCTCCGGGCGGGGCCACAGATACGCAGTATTTT	CASSPSPGGATDTQYF
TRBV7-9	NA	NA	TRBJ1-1	TGTGCCAGCAGCACACGCGGGGACACTGAAGCTTTCTTT	CASSTRGDTEAFF
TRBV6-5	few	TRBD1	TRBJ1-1	TGTGCCAGCAGTTACTCGTTGGACAGGGCGACCCCGGCGGCTTTCTTT	CASSYSLDRATPAAFF
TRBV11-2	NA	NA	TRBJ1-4	TGTGCCAGCAGCCTTTATAGTGAAAAACTGTTTTTT	CASSLYSEKLFF
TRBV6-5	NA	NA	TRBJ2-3	TGTGCCACTAGACAGGTATACACAGATACGCAGTATTTT	CATRQVYTDTQYF
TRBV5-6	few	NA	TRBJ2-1	TGTGCCAGCAACACGGGAATAACTACGTACAATGAGCAGTTCTTC	CASNTGITTYNEQFF
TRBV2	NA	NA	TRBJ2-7	TGTGCCAGCAGTGAACTTCCTTACGAGCAGTACTTC	CASSELPYEQYF
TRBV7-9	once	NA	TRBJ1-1	TGTGCCAGCACCTTGAACGGGAACACTGAAGCTTTCTTT	CASTLNGNTEAFF
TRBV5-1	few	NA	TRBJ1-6	TGCGCCAGCAGCCGGATTAGCGTGTCCGGAGGTGATAATTCACCCCTCCACTTT	CASSRISVSGGDNSPLHF
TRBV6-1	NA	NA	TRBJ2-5	TGTGCCAGCAGTGAAGTTACGGGGAGGGAGACCCAGTACTTC	CASSEVTGRETQYF
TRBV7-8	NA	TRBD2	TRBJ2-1	TGTGCCAGCAGCCCCCACAGGTCGACTAGCGGGGTCCGCTCCTACAATGAGCAGTTCTTC	CASSPHRSTSGVRSYNEQFF
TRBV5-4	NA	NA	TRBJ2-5	TGTGCCAGCAGTCCCGCGACGGGGAGAGAGACCCAGTACTTC	CASSPATGRETQYF
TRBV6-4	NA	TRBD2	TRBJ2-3	TGTGCCAGCAGCCTACTAGCGGAGTCCACAGATACGCAGTATTTT	CASSLLAESTDTQYF
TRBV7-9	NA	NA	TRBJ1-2	TGTGCCAGCAGCCTTAACAGGGAGGGTGGCTACACCTTC	CASSLNREGGYTF
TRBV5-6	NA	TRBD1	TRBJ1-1	TGTGCCAGCAGCACTGGACAGGGCATATCTGAAGCTTTCTTT	CASSTGQGISEAFF
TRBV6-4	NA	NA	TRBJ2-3	TGTGCCAGCAGTGACCACGTAGGAGGTTCTAGCACAGATACGCAGTATTTT	CASSDHVGGSSTDTQYF
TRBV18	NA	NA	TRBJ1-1	TGTGCCAGCTCACCACGTCTCACTGAAGCTTTCTTT	CASSPRLTEAFF
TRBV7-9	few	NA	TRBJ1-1	TGTGCCAGCAGCTCCCGGGAGGGAGACACTGAAGCTTTCTTT	CASSSREGDTEAFF
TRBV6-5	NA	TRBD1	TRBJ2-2	TGTGCCAGCACCCGGGACAGGGCGAACACCGGGGAGCTGTTTTTT	CASTRDRANTGELFF
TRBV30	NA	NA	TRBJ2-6	TGTGCCTGGAGCCCCCAATCTGGGGCCAACGTCCTGACTTTC	CAWSPQSGANVLTF
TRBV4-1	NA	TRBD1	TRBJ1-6	TGCGCCAGCAGCCAGAGTAGGGACAGGGGTTCACCCCTCCACTTT	CASSQSRDRGSPLHF
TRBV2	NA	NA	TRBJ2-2	TGTGCCAGCAGGAAGGGGTCCACCGGGGAGCTGTTTTTT	CASRKGSTGELFF
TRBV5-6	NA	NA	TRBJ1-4	TGTGCCAGCAGCTCCCCAGGGGCCGGAGGTGAAAAACTGTTTTTT	CASSSPGAGGEKLFF
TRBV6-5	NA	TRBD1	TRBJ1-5	TGTGCCAGCAGTCTCGGGACAGGGGATCAGCCCCAGCATTTT	CASSLGTGDQPQHF